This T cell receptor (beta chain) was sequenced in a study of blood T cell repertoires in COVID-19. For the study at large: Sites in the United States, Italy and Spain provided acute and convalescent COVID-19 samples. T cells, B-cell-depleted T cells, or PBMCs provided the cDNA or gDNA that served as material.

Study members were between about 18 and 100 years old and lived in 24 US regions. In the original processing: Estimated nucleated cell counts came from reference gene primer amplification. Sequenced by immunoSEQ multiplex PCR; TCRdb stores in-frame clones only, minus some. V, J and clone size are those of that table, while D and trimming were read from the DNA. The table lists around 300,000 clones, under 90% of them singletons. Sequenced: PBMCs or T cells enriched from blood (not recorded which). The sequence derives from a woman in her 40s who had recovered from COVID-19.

The CDR3 loop is CASSYRLLISYNEQFF. As DNA, the CDR3 is TGTGCCAGCAGTTATCGACTACTGATCTCCTACAATGAGCAGTTCTTC. The J gene is TRBJ2-1, the V gene TRBV3-1 (or the pseudogene TRBV3-2); TRBD2 is a possible D gene (5 bases). Germline V lookup: CDR1 LGHDT, CDR2 YNNKEL (reference sequence). The CDR3 is 16 residues long. Trimming shortened V by 6 bases and J by 0 bases, and 15 bases separated the two germline ends.